This TCR beta chain originates from a study of CD8+ T cells in alopecia areata. In the study overall: The study gave tofacitinib for 6 to 18 months, then 6 months off drug.

CDR3 length: 14 residues. CDR1 and CDR2 from the germline V gene are MNHEY and SVGAGI. Trimming took 0 bases from V and 4 from J, leaving 8 bases between them. Extraction of RNA preceded its reverse transcription into cDNA, which served as the sequencing template. The method was immunoSEQ multiplex PCR; TCRdb's version includes in-frame clones alone and lacks a portion of them. Of around 200,000 clones listed, roughly 50% are singletons. Documented treatment: oral pan-JAK inhibitor, 5-10 mg twice daily. Both peripheral blood and punch biopsies of lesional scalp skin were obtained from patients who had alopecia areata.

Source: CD8+ T cells sorted from blood, taken at week 24, from a patient treated with tofacitinib. The receptor's source is a human donor with alopecia areata. The chain uses TRBV6-5 and TRBJ2-3, with D uncertain. The CDR3 DNA reads TGTGCCAGCAGTTACTCCTATGGTTCAGATACGCAGTATTTT. Translated: CASSYSYGSDTQYF.